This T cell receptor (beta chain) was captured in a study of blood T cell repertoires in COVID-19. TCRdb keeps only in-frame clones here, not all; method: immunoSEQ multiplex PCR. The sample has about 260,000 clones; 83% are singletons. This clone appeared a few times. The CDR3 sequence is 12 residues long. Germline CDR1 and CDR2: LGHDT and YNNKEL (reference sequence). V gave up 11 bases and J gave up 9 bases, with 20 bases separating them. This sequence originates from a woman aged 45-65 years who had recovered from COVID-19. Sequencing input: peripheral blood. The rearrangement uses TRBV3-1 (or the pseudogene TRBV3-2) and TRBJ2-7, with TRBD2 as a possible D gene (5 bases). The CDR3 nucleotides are TGTGCCGTAGTGGACGTTTTTGGAGGGCAGTACTTC. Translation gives CAVVDVFGGQYF.